This TCR beta chain originates from a study of cytomegalovirus exposure and HLA in healthy donors (dated by TCRdb to 2016 to 2017). Looking at the study overall: An earlier analysis of roughly 570 of the donors reported 276 Gb of sequence data and around 100 million unique TCR beta sequences obtained from about 180 million T cells. On average, roughly 240,000 unique TCR beta nucleotide sequences were sequenced per donor among 398 genotyped donors of the cohort, with roughly 18% of those sequences being non-productive. Along with the approximately 700-subject first cohort, a separate validation cohort of about 110 different subjects was used. The number of donors typed differed by locus, with about 620-630 for A, B, C, DRB1 and DQB1, roughly 520 for DQA1, nearly 610 for DPA1, and 400 to 490 for DPB1. HLA typing included class I and class II loci at four-digit resolution. Using immunosequencing, the study profiled T cell repertoires from 500 to 800 subjects and related those repertoires to cytomegalovirus serostatus. The study aimed to test whether cataloging public T cell receptors could reveal signatures of past pathogen exposure. An early release that covered about 640 HLA-typed donors contained approximately 300 gigabases of sequencing data and around 85 million unique TCR sequences. An earlier analysis of approximately 500 of the donors applied high-throughput TCR beta sequencing to assess whether each TCR beta V gene segment acted as functional or pseudogenic. Among the roughly 400 genotyped donors, approximately 77% belonged to the genetic ancestry cluster associated with self-reported Caucasian donors. Every repertoire in the discovery cohort had been generated on one and the same sequencing platform. The study combined high-throughput TCR immunosequencing, statistical association of individual TCRs with disease status, and machine learning to predict cytomegalovirus infection status. Donor age, sex, ethnicity and CMV serostatus were compiled alongside the repertoire data. Because of strong linkage in the cohort, four or five DR-DQ haplotypes were treated as single units for association and clustering. A later genetic analysis used genome-wide SNP genotypes for about three fifths of the roughly 700 donors, treating that subset as a discovery cohort. In the later analysis, no new phenotypic data were used to find candidate immune exposures; instead, reliance was placed on TCR beta sequences and their occurrence across donors. A later analysis re-analyzed previously published TCR beta repertoires from roughly 630 donors and added high-resolution HLA genotyping to study TCR occurrence patterns.

General conclusions and limits of the study: In a later analysis, HLA-associated TCR beta chains showed more clonal expansion and lower generation probabilities than non-associated chains that were equally common. Most CMV-associated TCR beta chains appeared to be HLA-restricted in a later analysis, and the HLA associations seemed to be driven largely by CMV exposure. In a later analysis, TCR association rates were found to vary across HLA loci, with the most associated TCRs seen for DRB1 alleles and the fewest for HLA-C alleles. HLA typing was unavailable for some donors at each locus, so association tests used only the typed subset. An earlier analysis of 587 of the donors showed that most TCR beta V segments appeared in productive rearrangements either about 87% or about 30% of the time, which broadly matched IMGT annotations. In a later genetic analysis, a missense DCLRE1C variant was associated with V-gene and J-gene trimming of TCR beta chains, and the association was replicated in an independent cohort. Presence/absence analyses assumed roughly uniform sequencing depth across donors, an assumption that may not hold. The authors suggested that the approach could potentially be generalized to other disease states and immunological phenotypes. The earlier analysis of about 600 of the donors excluded roughly 17 rarely observed V segments, including chromosome 9 orphons, because counts were too low. The cohort was sequenced for TCR beta chains only, and without alpha or paired-chain data the features that could be detected were limited. While some public TCRs were present in many individuals, most TCR sequences turned up only very rarely across donors. When HLA alleles, especially DR and DQ, strongly co-occurred, TCR associations were difficult to assign to individual alleles. A further reported finding was that TCR beta sequences accurately predicted the HLA-A and HLA-B alleles for most subjects in the first cohort. A cluster of highly shared sequence variants was judged likely to represent a technical artifact of the sequencing pipeline. In both the original and validation cohorts, the classifier was reported to diagnose cytomegalovirus status with high specificity and sensitivity. A few of the identified cytomegalovirus-associated TCR beta chains were confirmed in vitro to be specific for cytomegalovirus antigens. CMV serostatus was the only immune exposure information available for the cohort. Some IMGT-functional V segments, including TRBV6-2 and TRBV6-3, could not be told apart with the 87-base-pair reads, so those segments were excluded. A later analysis associated some 17,000 TCR beta sequences with specific HLA alleles at a false discovery rate of 0.05. A total of roughly 160 TCR beta chains were listed by the study as associated with cytomegalovirus. According to a later genetic analysis, donors in an Asian-associated ancestry cluster had fewer N-insertions in productive TCRs than the approximately 630-donor mean. In a later analysis, several top co-occurrence clusters were reported to appear linked to parvovirus B19, influenza, CMV and Epstein-Barr virus. Linkage disequilibrium might explain the correlated functional status among segregating V segments, but an unknown experimental factor could not be ruled out.

In total, around 600 healthy bone marrow donors made up the cohort. At the time of sampling, all cohort members were nominally healthy, though unrecorded immune exposures were likely present. The donor was CMV seropositive and belonged to the group of 250 to 350 seropositive cohort members. Every donor gave a peripheral blood sample, and the peripheral blood mononuclear cells from that sample were used for TCR beta sequencing. The Qiagen DNeasy Blood Extraction Kit was used to extract genomic DNA from the blood cell samples. Receptor amplification or capture employed the immunoSEQ multiplex PCR assay. For the multiplex PCR, a mixture combining 60 forward primers for TCR Vbeta segments and 13 reverse primers for TCR Jbeta segments was used. A multiplex PCR assay on genomic DNA amplified the CDR3 region of rearranged TCR beta genes. The Illumina HiSeq System was used to sequence the amplified TCR beta libraries as 87-base-pair reads. In the original analysis: In a later analysis, some 80 million unique TCR beta chains were counted across the approximately 670 repertoires, and approximately 9.9 million of these chains were shared by at least two donors. A nearest-neighbor algorithm error-corrected the raw reads and collapsed the reads into unique sequences, merging closely related sequences to remove PCR and sequencing errors. V, D and J gene segments were assigned by aligning CDR3 sequences to IMGT reference sequences. For a sequence to be retained, a match of at least six nucleotides was required to both a V gene segment and a J gene segment. Rearrangements were called productive when the CDR3 lacked stop codons and stayed in frame with V and J; all others were non-productive. CDR3 was defined by IMGT convention, running from the second conserved V-encoded cysteine to the conserved J-encoded phenylalanine. The earlier analysis of some 540 of the donors excluded any sequence lacking an unambiguous match to a single V gene segment. An earlier analysis of 587 of the donors classified V segments as functional when productive rearrangements were above 56.7% and as segregating when the standard deviation between donors was above 5%. To diagnose cytomegalovirus status from the catalog of TCR beta chain sequences, a statistical classification framework was built. In a later analysis, V and J genes were assigned by comparing TCR nucleotide sequences against IMGT/GENE-DB human TR gene sequences. Using the TCRdist pipeline, a later analysis assigned CDR3 sequences along with most-parsimonious VDJ recombination scenarios. In a later analysis, each TCR beta chain was defined by its CDR3 amino acid sequence together with its V-gene family, and reads lacking a unique V-gene family were excluded. As a way to deal with suspected cross-contamination and a sequencing artifact, a later analysis dropped 500 to 700 nucleotide sequences that were highly shared and had low generation probability. In a later analysis, a clonal expansion index for each public chain was calculated from normalized within-repertoire ranks of inferred template counts. A later analysis computed generation probabilities with a VDJ recombination model fitted to out-of-frame rearrangements, and checked the results against IGoR. In a later analysis, TCR-TCR, TCR-HLA and TCR-CMV co-occurrence was scored with hypergeometric tests, and a repertoire-size bias correction was applied to TCR pairs. To estimate false discovery rates, a later analysis permuted the HLA or CMV assignments 20 times. A later analysis grouped co-occurring TCRs with DBSCAN, adding TCRdist sequence similarity when clustering within HLA-allele-positive subsets. Co-occurrence clustering excluded repertoires with fewer than 30,000 or more than 120,000 public chains, plus five with anomalous nucleotide sharing. The source is immuneACCESS, and TCRdb retained only in-frame sequences with V and J called. Part of the clones is not carried over; for the studies checked, unresolved V genes explain less than half of this, and the remainder is unexplained. V and J calls and clone size are those listed in that table; D and trimming were worked out from the DNA. This sample lists approximately 100,000 clones; 60% to 85% were detected once. In total, the top ten clones hold over 15% of the sample.

Deletion took 5 bases off V and 1 base off J, with a span of 14 bases between the germline ends. Reading from cysteine to phenylalanine, the CDR3 counts 15 amino acids. The kept DNA is CDR3 alone, 45 bases in frame from the first base. The germline V gene (reference sequence) specifies LNHDA as CDR1 and SQIVND as CDR2. Turning to this clone: This receptor's antigen is unknown. Base qualities are missing; no much larger clone stands one base away.

The sequence was obtained from a man aged 55 to 70 in good health and CMV-seropositive. The sequencing input was PBMCs. The sequence is built from TRBV19 and TRBJ2-5; the D gene is perhaps TRBD2, on 5 matching bases. The CDR3: CASSPSRTFQETQYF. The nucleotides read TGTGCCAGTAGTCCTAGTCGGACTTTCCAAGAGACCCAGTACTTC. The full variable domain, with segments outside the CDR3 supplied by the reference TRBV19 and TRBJ2-5 proteins, appears as DGGITQSPKYLFRKEGQNVTLSCEQNLNHDAMYWYRQDPGQGLRLIYYSQIVNDFQKGDIAEGYSVSREKKESFPLTVTSAQKNPTAFYLCASSPSRTFQETQYFGPGTRLLVL.